This T cell receptor beta chain was found in a study of blood T cell repertoires in COVID-19 (TCRdb year 2020). Some background on the complete study: Collaborator samples came from the United States, Italy and Spain and covered acute and convalescent phases of COVID-19. The prospective study material was composed of cDNA or gDNA derived from T cells, B-cell-depleted T cells, or PBMCs. The dataset comprised deeply sampled blood TCRbeta repertoires from subjects exposed to, actively infected with, or recovered from COVID-19. The repertoires were released in a freely available public database intended as a resource for research on the immune response to SARS-CoV-2. Samples came from the ongoing ImmuneRACE study (first 160 participants) plus 1,254 subjects from 6 global collaborators. Nearly every sample came with metadata listing a de-identified subject ID, COVID-19 status, age in years and sex. HLA class I and class II types, where available, came from metadata supplied by the sample provider rather than from assay-based typing.

Points the paper makes about the study in general: The quantity of clinical and demographic metadata differed by source and by participant and was supplied without curation.

Enrolling through a virtual design, the prospective study's participants ranged in age from roughly 18 to 95 years and lived across approximately 25 United States geographic areas. In the prospective study, cohorts were assigned on the basis of participant-reported clinical history obtained from a screening survey and a study questionnaire. Recovered participants in ImmuneRACE Cohort 3 were defined by two consecutive negative NP/OP PCR tests, clearance by a healthcare professional, or resolution of symptoms. Each participant in the prospective study had whole blood, serum and a nasopharyngeal or oropharyngeal swab collected by mobile phlebotomists. Additional blood draws and questionnaires over a roughly two-month period could optionally be provided by prospective study participants. Prospective study blood samples were shipped either frozen or at room temperature before DNA extraction. The CDR3 holds 15 amino acids from the cysteine to the phenylalanine. Here the CDR3 DNA is all that survives: 45 bases in frame from base 1. Cut back by 3 bases and 6 bases, the V and J ends lie 15 bases apart. CDR1 is given as MNHNS and CDR2 as SASEGT, both from the germline V gene.

Remarks on this clone: Its antigen is not yet known. No per-base quality is available; no much larger clone lies one base away.

TCRbeta CDR3 regions were amplified from genomic DNA by means of the immunoSEQ Assay, a bias-controlled multiplex PCR. The authors' analysis ran thus. The number of nucleated cells in each sample was estimated by amplification of reference gene primers within the assay. Sequence reads were collapsed and filtered to measure the absolute abundance of every unique TCRbeta CDR3 rearrangement. For each sample, productive Simpson clonality was calculated by taking the square root of Simpson's diversity index across productive rearrangements. TCRdb stores this immuneACCESS table with in-frame sequences only. Part of the clones is absent; in the studies checked, under half of the shortfall reflects unresolved V genes, and no reason is known for the rest. The D gene and trimming were derived from the DNA, and the V and J assignments and clone size from that table. This sample gives some 200,000 clones in total; roughly four fifths of them show up just once. About an eighth of the sample goes to the ten largest clones.

The chain links TRBV6-1 with TRBJ2-1; 6 matching bases give a weak D call of TRBD1. This receptor was obtained from a man aged 40-50 years who had recovered from COVID-19. Input material: PBMCs or T cells enriched from blood (not recorded which). The CDR3 region reads CASSEAGARINEQFF. The nucleotides are TGTGCCAGCAGTGAGGCAGGGGCCAGGATCAATGAGCAGTTCTTC.